This section outlines one T cell receptor beta chain sequence together with its context. Germline CDR1 SGHAT, CDR2 FQNNGV. V lost 2 bases and J lost 3, with 16 bases in between. The CDR3 has 16 residues. Sequencing used immunoSEQ multiplex PCR; TCRdb keeps in-frame clones, though not all of them. The sample records roughly 71,000 clones, approximately 83% being singletons. Documented time point: baseline, week 1 (first vaccination visit). Treatment here: pre-vaccination baseline after standard-of-care therapy. This specimen comes from a study of a mutant IDH1 vaccine in newly diagnosed glioma. Study-wide context: Antecedent treatment encompassed radiotherapy, temozolomide, or their combination; the majority received both.

This clonotype was sampled from a man aged 25 to 40 with glioma. Sequences were derived from PBMCs, sampled from a glioma patient treated with radiotherapy, temozolomide or both. V usage is TRBV11-2 and J usage is TRBJ1-1; D gene ambiguous. DNA for the CDR3: TGTGCCAGCAGCTTAACCGACGTCAGCCAGGACACTGAAGCTTTCTTT. It yields the protein CASSLTDVSQDTEAFF.